The rows below give T cell receptor beta chains drawn from one sample of a study of human thymus T cells. Libraries were prepared by immunoSEQ multiplex PCR; TCRdb keeps only in-frame clonotypes and omits some of them. The table has tens of thousands of clones, 94% seen once. Sequenced: blood. The source of these receptors is a boy in the first two years of life with a congenital heart defect but otherwise immunologically healthy. Each CDR3 is given without its conserved first and last residue. The order of the fields is V gene, D gene, CDR3 protein. A D gene is named only where the DNA matches it firmly.

>TRBV7-9|TRBD2
ASSPYSGSSYNEQF
>TRBV19|TRBD2
ASSTGLAGGEQY
>TRBV6-1|TRBD1
ASATGARGTEAF
>TRBV5-5|NA
ASSLWAGRYNEQF
>TRBV20-1|NA
SATLVNEQF
>TRBV7-2|NA
ASSSRKSADTQY
>TRBV4-3|NA
ASSPSSGSYNEQF
>TRBV5-1|TRBD2
ASSQAGGGLETQY
>TRBV5-3|NA
ARRIREEQY
>TRBV18|TRBD2
ASSPLAGSSSEQF
>TRBV28|NA
ASSLGGLGTEAF
>TRBV7-2|NA
ASSLDRGTDTQY
>TRBV5-1|TRBD1
ASSLDRGYNYEQY
>TRBV25-1|TRBD1
ASSESQGAIETQY
>TRBV6-5|NA
ASRPGGWDEKLF
>TRBV30|NA
AWSVEGGASTDTQY
>TRBV5-4|TRBD2
ASSPAGGGAYEQY
>TRBV11-2|NA
ASSLGSGAGQVQY
>TRBV7-2|NA
ASSAAFSNYGYT
>TRBV4-3|NA
ASSQGSSYEQY
>TRBV6-6|NA
ASSRDSYNEQF
>TRBV28|TRBD1
AGSRGDTQY
>TRBV4-1|NA
ASSQDVLAYEQF
>TRBV27|NA
ASSLAGVGYT
>TRBV5-1|TRBD2
ASSLAQAGGLETQY
>TRBV4-1|TRBD1
ASSQDPGQGSYEQY
>TRBV19|NA
ASKTGGQPQH
>TRBV9|TRBD1
ASSPSPGGNTEAF
>TRBV9|TRBD1
ASSGQGDYGYT
>TRBV10-3|TRBD1
ARRQGMNTEAF
>TRBV10-3|NA
AISETRANYGYT
>TRBV29-1|TRBD2
SVLSGGLYNEQF
>TRBV6-1|NA
ASSELGTSYEQY
>TRBV11-2|NA
ASRRRYGTEAF
>TRBV7-9|NA
ASSPLGSLHNEQF
>TRBV6-1|NA
ASSKANYGYT
>TRBV28|NA
ASSGWAPGYT
>TRBV7-9|NA
ASSFSYGYT
>TRBV25-1|NA
ASSDRATEAF
>TRBV6-6|TRBD1
ASSKGTGASYTEAF
>TRBV4-3|NA
ASSLGWGSPYEQY
>TRBV5-1|TRBD1
ASRPGTGGSGYT
>TRBV6-1|NA
ASSFRDGNSPLH
>TRBV7-2|NA
ASSPGRSNEKLF
>TRBV4-3|TRBD2
ASSQDRTSVYEQY
>TRBV5-1|TRBD1
ASSLWVTGVDEQY
>TRBV6-5|NA
ASSYHGGSSNYGYT
>TRBV4-2|TRBD2
ASSRTSGGDNEQF
>TRBV9|TRBD1
ASSVDRGRWETQY
>TRBV9|NA
ASSAQSAGDTFYGYT
>TRBV5-6|TRBD1
ASSLWNRGWGETQY
>TRBV9|TRBD1
ASSVVPQGANGYT
>TRBV12-5|NA
ASRRDTSSNTEAF